The TCR beta chain described here comes from a study of radiotherapy plus CTLA-4 blockade in lung cancer. Turning to the study itself: Objective response rate was over 15%; disease control rate, around 33%.

This CDR3 region has 13 residues. The V gene's germline CDR1 is MNHEY and CDR2 SVGAGI. V lost 8 bases to trimming and J lost 4 bases, with 14 bases between them. Generated by immunoSEQ multiplex PCR, the TCRdb table keeps only in-frame clones and is missing some. The sample shows 55,000 to 65,000 clones, approximately 79% of them seen only once. The receptor comes from a human donor with non-small cell lung cancer who had a complete response to radiotherapy plus ipilimumab. The rearrangement joins TRBV6-5 to TRBJ1-1; D possibly corresponds to TRBD1 (5 bases). The source was peripheral blood, collected from a patient treated with radiotherapy plus ipilimumab. The CDR3 DNA reads TGTGCCAGCGGCTGGGGCCGGGTCACTGAAGCTTTCTTT. Its protein is CASGWGRVTEAFF.